This entry is about one T cell receptor (beta chain). The antigen is unknown. This sample is part of a study of cytomegalovirus exposure and HLA in healthy donors. PCR involved 60 Vbeta and 13 Jbeta primers. The protocol was immunoSEQ multiplex PCR, while the TCRdb copy is restricted to in-frame clones and leaves out a portion. The data show about 160,000 clones, with roughly 80% seen just once and around 4% held by the top ten. This CDR3 spans 15 amino acids. Between the trimmed V and J ends, which lost 5 bases and 0 bases, there was a span of 11 bases. CDR1 and CDR2 from the germline V gene are MNHNY and SVGAGI (reference sequence). Notes on the study in general: A later look showed TCR association rates differing by HLA locus, highest for DRB1 and lowest for HLA-C. An observed cluster of highly shared sequence variants was recorded as a likely sequencing artifact. A previous analysis found most TCR beta V segments productive roughly 90% or roughly 30% of the time. Clonal expansion was found to be greater in HLA-associated TCR beta chains than in equally common others in a later analysis.

The chain uses TRBV6-6 and TRBJ1-5; maybe TRBD1 (6 bases). The sequence came from a man in his forties in good health and CMV-seronegative. Sequenced sample: PBMCs. The CDR3 region is CASSERQVSNQPQHF. The CDR3 DNA follows: TGTGCCAGCAGTGAGCGACAGGTTAGCAATCAGCCCCAGCATTTT.